This T cell receptor beta chain was captured by sequencing in a study of blood T cell repertoires in COVID-19 (dated by TCRdb to about 2020). Study-level background: Samples from collaborators originated in the United States, Italy and Spain and spanned both the acute and convalescent phases of COVID-19. The prospective study material was composed of cDNA or gDNA derived from T cells, B-cell-depleted T cells, or PBMCs. Subjects who had been exposed to COVID-19, were actively infected with it, or had recovered from it provided the deeply sampled blood TCRbeta repertoires that made up the dataset. The repertoires were released in a freely available public database meant as a resource for research on the immune response to SARS-CoV-2. Samples came from the ongoing ImmuneRACE study (first 160 participants) plus 1,254 subjects from 6 global collaborators. A de-identified subject ID, COVID-19 status, age in years and sex were almost always included in the sample metadata. Where available, HLA class I and class II types were taken from metadata supplied by the sample provider and were not determined by assay-based typing.

This clone has a single count. The clone's antigen remains unknown. No base-level quality is on record; no much larger clone is a single base apart. What the authors observed across the whole study: The quantity of clinical and demographic metadata differed by source and by participant and was supplied without curation.

Cut back by 0 bases and 2 bases, the V and J ends lie 8 bases apart. The germline V gene yields SGHRS for CDR1 and YFSETQ for CDR2. From cysteine to phenylalanine, the CDR3 is 15 amino acids long. Solely the CDR3 DNA is kept, with 45 bases framed from the first base. The immunoSEQ Assay, a bias-controlled multiplex PCR, was used to amplify TCRbeta CDR3 regions from genomic DNA. As for the original processing: Nucleated cell counts per sample were estimated from amplification of reference gene primers within the assay. Sequence reads were collapsed and filtered to measure the absolute abundance of every unique TCRbeta CDR3 rearrangement. For each sample, productive Simpson clonality was calculated by taking the square root of Simpson's diversity index across productive rearrangements. TCRdb provides this immuneACCESS table in a form limited to in-frame rearrangements. Some clones are lacking; in checked studies, under half of them reflect an unresolved V gene, and why the rest are absent is not known. V and J calls and clone size are those listed in that table; D and trimming were worked out from the DNA. The sample table shows 200,000 or so clones, and approximately 90% are seen once. Approximately 0.77% of the sample comes from the top ten.

One collaborating source in Seattle enrolled patients while the patients were actively infected and followed the patients over time throughout the course of disease. Each collaborating institution followed its own protocols to collect whole blood in K2EDTA tubes. For TCRbeta analysis, collaborators shipped samples as frozen whole blood, isolated PBMCs, or DNA extracted from either of those sample types. Sequenced input: peripheral blood. This sequence originates from a man between 60 and 70 years old with COVID-19, enrolled during active disease. In this chain, TRBV5-1 is recombined with TRBJ2-2; a weak D assignment points to TRBD1 (5 bases agree). CDR3 sequence: CASSLGQGNTGELFF. The nucleotide sequence reads TGCGCCAGCAGCTTGGGGCAGGGTAACACCGGGGAGCTGTTTTTT.